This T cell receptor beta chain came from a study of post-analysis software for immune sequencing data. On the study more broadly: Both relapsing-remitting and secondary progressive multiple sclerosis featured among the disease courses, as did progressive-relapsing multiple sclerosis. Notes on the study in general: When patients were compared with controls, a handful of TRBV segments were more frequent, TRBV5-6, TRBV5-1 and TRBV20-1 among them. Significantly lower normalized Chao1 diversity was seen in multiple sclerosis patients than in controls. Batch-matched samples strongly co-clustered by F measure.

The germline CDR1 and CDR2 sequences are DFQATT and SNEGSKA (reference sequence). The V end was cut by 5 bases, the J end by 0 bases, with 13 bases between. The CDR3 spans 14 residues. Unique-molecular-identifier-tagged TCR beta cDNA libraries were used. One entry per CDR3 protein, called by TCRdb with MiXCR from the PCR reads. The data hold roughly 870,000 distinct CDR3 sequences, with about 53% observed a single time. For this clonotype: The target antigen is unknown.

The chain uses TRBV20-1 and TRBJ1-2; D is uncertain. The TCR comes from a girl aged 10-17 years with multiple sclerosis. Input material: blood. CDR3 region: CSAPPGGPNYGYTF. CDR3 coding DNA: TGCAGTGCTCCCCCCGGAGGTCCTAACTATGGCTACACCTTC.